One and the same sample provided the 2 T cell receptor beta chains below, sequenced in a study of blood T cell repertoires in COVID-19. The assay was immunoSEQ multiplex PCR, and TCRdb's table has in-frame clones only and misses some. The top ten hold about a sixth of the sample, which has some 200,000 clones, 80% to 85% seen once. Source material: peripheral blood. The receptors derive from a woman of 80 years or more with active or convalescent COVID-19.

V gene TRBV11-3 combines with J gene TRBJ1-1, with 8 bases matching TRBD1. With 6 bases clipped from V and 8 bases from J, the junction kept 5 bases outside the gene matches. CDR3 size: 12 residues. Looked up from germline, CDR1 is SGHNT and CDR2 is YENEEA. CDR3 DNA: TGTGCCAGCAGTAGTACAGGGGGAGAAGCTTTCTTT. Protein product: CASSSTGGEAFF.

The V gene is TRBV20-1, the J gene TRBJ2-1, with TRBD2 identical over 8 bases. V gave up 3 bases and J gave up 3 bases; unmatched junction bases: 4. The CDR3 runs 14 residues. The V gene's germline CDR1 is DFQATT and CDR2 SNEGSKA (reference sequence). Here the CDR3 reads CSASVAGYYNEQFF. The CDR3 nucleotides read TGCAGTGCTAGTGTAGCGGGATACTACAATGAGCAGTTCTTC.